This T cell receptor (beta chain) was captured by sequencing in a study of T cell responses to AZD1222 COVID-19 vaccine. The germline V gene encodes CDR1 SGHTA and CDR2 FQGNSA. This CDR3 contains 15 residues. The V gene end was trimmed by 5 bases and the J gene end by 1 base; junction bases not matched to a gene: 7. Generated by immunoSEQ multiplex PCR, the TCRdb table keeps only in-frame clones and is missing some. This table holds some 120,000 clones, about 86% found once. This clone was seen once. The antigen is unknown. Study-level points and caveats: As reported, nearly half of all spike-specific TCRs target variant regions that are unmutated.

The chain has TRBV7-2 and TRBJ1-2, with 7 nucleotides matching TRBD1. This sample comprised peripheral blood, obtained on day 0 of AZD1222 vaccination. This TCR came from an adult in good health. CDR3: CASSPTTGFNYGYTF. The CDR3 DNA is TGTGCCAGCAGCCCGACGACAGGGTTTAACTATGGCTACACCTTC.